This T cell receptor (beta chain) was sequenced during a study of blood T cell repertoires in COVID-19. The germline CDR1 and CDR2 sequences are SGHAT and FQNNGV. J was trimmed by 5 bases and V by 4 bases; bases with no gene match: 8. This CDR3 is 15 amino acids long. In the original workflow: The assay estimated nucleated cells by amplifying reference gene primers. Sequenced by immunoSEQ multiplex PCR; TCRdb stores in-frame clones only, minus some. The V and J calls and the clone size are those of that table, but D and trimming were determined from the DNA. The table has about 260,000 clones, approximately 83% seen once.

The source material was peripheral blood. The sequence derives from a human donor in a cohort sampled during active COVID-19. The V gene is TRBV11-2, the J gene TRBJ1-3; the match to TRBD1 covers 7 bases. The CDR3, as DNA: TGTGCCAGCAGCTCACGACAGGGTCCAAGAAACACCATATATTTT. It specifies CASSSRQGPRNTIYF.